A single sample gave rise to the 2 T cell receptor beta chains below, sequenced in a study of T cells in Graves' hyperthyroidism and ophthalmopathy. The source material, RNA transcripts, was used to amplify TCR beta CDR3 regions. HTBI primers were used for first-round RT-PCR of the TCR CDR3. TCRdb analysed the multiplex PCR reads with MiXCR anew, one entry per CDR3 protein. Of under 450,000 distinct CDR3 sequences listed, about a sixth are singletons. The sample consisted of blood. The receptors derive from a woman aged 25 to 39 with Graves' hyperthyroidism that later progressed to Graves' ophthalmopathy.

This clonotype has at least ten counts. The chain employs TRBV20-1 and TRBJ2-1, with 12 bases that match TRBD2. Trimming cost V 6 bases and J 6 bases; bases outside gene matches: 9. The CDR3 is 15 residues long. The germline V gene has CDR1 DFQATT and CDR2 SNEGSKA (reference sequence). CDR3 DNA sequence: TGCAGTGCGGATGAAATGACTAGCGGGAGCAATGAGCAGTTCTTC. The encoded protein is CSADEMTSGSNEQFF.

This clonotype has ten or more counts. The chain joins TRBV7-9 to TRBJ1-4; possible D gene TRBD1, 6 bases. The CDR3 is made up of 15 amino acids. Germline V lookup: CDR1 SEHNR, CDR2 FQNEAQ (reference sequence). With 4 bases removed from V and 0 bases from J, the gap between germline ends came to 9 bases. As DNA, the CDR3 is TGTGCCAGCAGCTGGGGGGGGCCAACTAATGAAAAACTGTTTTTT. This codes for CASSWGGPTNEKLFF.